One and the same sample provided the 9 T cell receptor beta chains below, sequenced in a study of T-cell memory formation after mild COVID-19. TCRdb redid the calling of the 5' RACE reads with MiXCR, one entry per CDR3 protein. The table records fewer than 300,000 distinct CDR3 sequences, 15% to 20% of them present only once. The source material was PBMCs or a T cell subset sorted from them (not recorded which). Receptors were obtained from a man between 18 and 29 years old who had mild COVID-19 (a few samples of this study predate the infection). Cell type and time point are not known.

This clonotype was observed at least ten times. The CDR3: CASSQEATKTDTQYF. For the CDR3, the DNA is TGTGCCAGCAGCCAAGAGGCAACAAAGACAGATACGCAGTATTTT. This chain links TRBV3-2 with TRBJ2-3. TRBV3-2 is termed a pseudogene. This CDR3 comprises 15 residues.

This clonotype showed up many times. The chain uses TRBV4-3 and TRBJ1-2, with 7 bases fitting TRBD1. From germline, CDR1 is LGHNA and CDR2 YSLEER. The CDR3 has 14 residues. V lost 0 bases and J lost 8; bases outside the gene matches: 6. The CDR3 nucleotides read TGCGCCAGCAGCCAAGATGAGGGGGCGCGGGGCTACACCTTC. Translation: CASSQDEGARGYTF.

This clonotype was counted only a few times. The chain joins TRBV4-3 to TRBJ2-1; no reliable D call. Germline CDR1 is LGHNA and CDR2 is YSLEER. V was cut by 4 bases and J by 8 bases, with 12 bases left in between. This CDR3 region has 13 residues. The DNA of the CDR3 is TGCGCCAGCAGCCTCCTCCTCGGTGATGAGCAGTTCTTC. Translating gives CASSLLLGDEQFF.

This rearrangement joins TRBV9 to TRBJ1-1, with D possibly TRBD1 on 5 matching bases. Between the trimmed V and J ends, which lost 2 bases and 1 base, there was a span of 9 bases. The CDR3 has 14 amino acids. The germline V gene encodes CDR1 SGDLS and CDR2 YYNGEE. The CDR3 sequence is CASSVYGGNTEAFF. The CDR3 DNA reads TGTGCCAGCAGCGTCTACGGGGGGAACACTGAAGCTTTCTTT. The variable domain in full, completed from reference TRBV9 and TRBJ1-1, reads DSGVTQTPKHLITATGQRVTLRCSPRSGDLSVYWYQQSLDQGLQFLIQYYNGEERAKGNILERFSAQQFPDLHSELNLSSLELGDSALYFCASSVYGGNTEAFFGQGTRLTVV.

The genes are TRBV27 and TRBJ2-3; the match to TRBD2 covers 7 bases. Germline trimming cut 7 bases from V and 5 bases from J; bases unmatched to any gene: 9. This CDR3 comprises 14 residues. Per germline, CDR1 MNHEY and CDR2 SMNVEV (reference sequence). The CDR3 nucleotides read TGTGCCAGCAAAACCGCGGGGGAGGTAGATACGCAGTATTTT. It is translated as CASKTAGEVDTQYF.

The V gene is TRBV7-2, the J gene TRBJ1-2, with 9 bases lining up with TRBD1. V gave up 5 bases and J gave up 7 bases; unmatched junction bases: 14. Looked up from germline, CDR1 is SGHTA and CDR2 is FQGNSA. The CDR3 extends over 16 amino acids. CDR3 amino acids: CASSLRDRVSEGGYTF. Here the CDR3 DNA reads TGTGCCAGCAGCCTCCGGGACAGGGTTTCTGAGGGTGGCTACACCTTC.

This clonotype was found a few times. The genes are TRBV5-6 and TRBJ2-3; the D gene is possibly TRBD2 (6 bases). V was pared by 1 base and J by 7 bases, with 19 bases between. The CDR3 sequence is 16 residues long. Germline V gives CDR1 SGHDT, CDR2 YYEEEE. The CDR3 protein is CASSLIRAGSLHTQYF. Written as DNA, the CDR3 is TGTGCCAGCAGCTTGATAAGGGCGGGGAGCCTTCATACGCAGTATTTT.

This clonotype was picked up a small number of times. The rearrangement links TRBV11-3 to TRBJ2-2; 9 nucleotides match TRBD2. CDR3 length equals 16 residues. Germline lookup yields CDR1 SGHNT and CDR2 YENEEA. After removal of 3 bases from V and 6 bases from J, the junction contained 8 bases not matched to a gene. This CDR3 is CASSFRGAGGPGELFF. CDR3 DNA: TGTGCCAGCAGCTTTCGTGGCGCGGGGGGGCCCGGGGAGCTGTTTTTT.

The chain couples TRBV7-3 to TRBJ2-1; D gene uncertain. In germline, CDR1 is SGHTA, CDR2 FQGTGA. This CDR3 spans 15 amino acids. V was clipped by 1 base and J by 3 bases, with 10 bases between them. CDR3 region: CASSLSASNYNEQFF. The CDR3 nucleotides are TGTGCCAGCAGCTTAAGCGCCTCTAACTACAATGAGCAGTTCTTC.